The entry that follows covers one T cell receptor beta chain sequence. Its antigen is currently unknown. There are 16 residues in the CDR3. Germline V gene lookup returns CDR1 MDHEN and CDR2 SYDVKM. V was pared by 10 bases and J by 1 base, with 20 bases between. This entry comes from a study of OX40 agonist ivuxolimab in advanced cancers. Libraries were prepared by immunoSEQ multiplex PCR; TCRdb keeps only in-frame clonotypes and omits some of them. The data show roughly 100,000 clones, with around 92% seen just once and 0.25% to 0.3% held by the top ten. Study findings and constraints: Antigen specificity of clonally expanded peripheral T cells was not established. On average, CD8+ T cells had more expanded clones than CD4+.

Specimen: CD4+ or CD8+ T cells sorted from blood, collected in a trial of the OX40 agonist ivuxolimab. The V gene is TRBV28, the J gene TRBJ1-5, with D perhaps matching TRBD1 (5 bases). This clonotype was obtained from an adult with an advanced solid tumor such as melanoma, head and neck, liver or kidney cancer. CDR3 DNA sequence: TGTGCCACCACTTGGGGGTTACGGGGGAGCAATCAGCCCCAGCATTTT. Residues: CATTWGLRGSNQPQHF.